This T cell receptor beta chain was identified during a study of OX40 agonist ivuxolimab in advanced cancers. Whole-study context: Patient treatment consisted of intravenous ivuxolimab administration every 2 weeks at 0.01 to 10 mg/kg. Study-wide results and caveats: Expanded clones tended on average to be more numerous among CD8+ T cells than CD4+. Which antigen the expanded peripheral T cells recognized is unknown.

Details on this clone: Its antigen is currently unknown.

CDR1 and CDR2 from the germline V gene are LNHDA and SQIVND (reference sequence). Trimming pared 7 bases from V and 0 bases from J, leaving 16 bases between. The CDR3 consists of 16 residues. The assay was immunoSEQ multiplex PCR, and TCRdb's table has in-frame clones only and misses some. The sample holds about 69,000 clones, 70% to 90% seen once. This sequence originates from an adult with an advanced solid tumor such as melanoma, head and neck, liver or kidney cancer. This chain connects TRBV19 to TRBJ1-5; D ambiguous. Sequenced material: CD4+ or CD8+ T cells sorted from blood, taken in a trial of the OX40 agonist ivuxolimab. CDR3 sequence: CASTRYGDYSNQPQHF. The CDR3 nucleotides read TGTGCCAGTACTCGGTACGGGGATTATAGCAATCAGCCCCAGCATTTT.